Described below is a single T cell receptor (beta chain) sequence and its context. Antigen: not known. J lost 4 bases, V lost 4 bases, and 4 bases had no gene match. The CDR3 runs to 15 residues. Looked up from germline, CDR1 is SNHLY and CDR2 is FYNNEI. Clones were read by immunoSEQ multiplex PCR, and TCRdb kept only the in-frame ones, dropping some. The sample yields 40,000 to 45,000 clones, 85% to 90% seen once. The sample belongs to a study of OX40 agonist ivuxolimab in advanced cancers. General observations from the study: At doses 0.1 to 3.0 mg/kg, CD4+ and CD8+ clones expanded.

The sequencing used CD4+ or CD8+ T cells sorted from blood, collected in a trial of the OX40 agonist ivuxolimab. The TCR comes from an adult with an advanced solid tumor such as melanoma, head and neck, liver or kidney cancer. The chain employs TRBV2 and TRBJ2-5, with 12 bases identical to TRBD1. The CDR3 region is CASSGDRGLRETQYF. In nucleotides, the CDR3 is TGTGCCAGCAGTGGGGACAGGGGGCTGAGAGAGACCCAGTACTTC.